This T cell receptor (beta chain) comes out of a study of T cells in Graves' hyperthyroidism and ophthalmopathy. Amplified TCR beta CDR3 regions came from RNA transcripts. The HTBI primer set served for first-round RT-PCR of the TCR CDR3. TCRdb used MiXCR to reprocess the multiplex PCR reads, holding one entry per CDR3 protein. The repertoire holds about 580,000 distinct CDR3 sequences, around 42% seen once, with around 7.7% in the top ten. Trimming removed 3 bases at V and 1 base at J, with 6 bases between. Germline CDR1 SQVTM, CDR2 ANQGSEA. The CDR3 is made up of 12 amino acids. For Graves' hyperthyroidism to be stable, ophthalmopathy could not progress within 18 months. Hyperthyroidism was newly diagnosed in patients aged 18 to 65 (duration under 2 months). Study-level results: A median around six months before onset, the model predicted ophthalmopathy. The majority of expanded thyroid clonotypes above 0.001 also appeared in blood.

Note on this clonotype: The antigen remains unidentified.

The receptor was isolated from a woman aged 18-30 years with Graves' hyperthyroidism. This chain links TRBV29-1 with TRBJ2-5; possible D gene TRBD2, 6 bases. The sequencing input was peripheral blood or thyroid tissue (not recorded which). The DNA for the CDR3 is TGCAGCGTTGACGGGGGCCAAGAGACCCAGTACTTC. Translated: CSVDGGQETQYF.